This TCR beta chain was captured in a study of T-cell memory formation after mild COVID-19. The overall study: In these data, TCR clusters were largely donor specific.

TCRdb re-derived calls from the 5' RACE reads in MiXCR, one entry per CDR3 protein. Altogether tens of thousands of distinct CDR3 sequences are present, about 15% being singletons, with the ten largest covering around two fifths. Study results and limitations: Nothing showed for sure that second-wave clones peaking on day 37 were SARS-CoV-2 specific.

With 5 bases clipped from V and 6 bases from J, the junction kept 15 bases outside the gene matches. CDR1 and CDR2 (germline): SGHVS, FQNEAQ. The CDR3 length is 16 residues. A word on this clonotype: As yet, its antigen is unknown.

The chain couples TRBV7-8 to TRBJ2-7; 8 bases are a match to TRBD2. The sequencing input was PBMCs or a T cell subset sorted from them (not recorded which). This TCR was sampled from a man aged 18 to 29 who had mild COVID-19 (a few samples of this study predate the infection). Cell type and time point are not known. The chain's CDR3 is CASSHLIGAGDPEQYF. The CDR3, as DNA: TGTGCCAGCAGCCACCTGATTGGAGCGGGGGACCCCGAGCAGTACTTC.